This T cell receptor beta chain was observed in a study of blood T cell repertoires in COVID-19. Study details: Material from acute and convalescent COVID-19 was sourced from the United States, Italy and Spain.

The repertoire was sequenced with immunoSEQ multiplex PCR; TCRdb's copy has only in-frame clones and lacks some. The repertoire holds about 60,000 clones, about 77% seen once, with less than 30% in the top ten. The CDR3 length is 14 residues. The germline CDR1 and CDR2 sequences are SGHKS and YYEKEE (reference sequence). Trimming removed 3 bases at V and 6 bases at J, with 13 bases between. This clone is a singleton in its sample. Sequencing was carried out using peripheral blood. The rearrangement links TRBV5-5 to TRBJ2-4, with a tentative D call TRBD1 (6 bases). This TCR was recovered from a human donor in a cohort sampled during active COVID-19. CDR3 nucleotides: TGTGCCAGCAGCTATTTCTCAGGGGCAAACATTCAGTACTTC. It is translated as CASSYFSGANIQYF.